The entry below describes one TCR beta chain. The entry originates in a study of blood T cell repertoires in COVID-19. Study-level information: The analysed material was cDNA or gDNA that came from T cells, B-cell-depleted T cells, or PBMCs.

This table comes from immunoSEQ multiplex PCR, and its TCRdb copy is limited to in-frame clones, with some not included. The sample gives under 150,000 clones, about 88% of which show up once; approximately 2.2% is in the top ten. The V gene end was trimmed by 4 bases and the J gene end by 5 bases; junction bases not matched to a gene: 4. Germline CDR1 is MNHEY and CDR2 is SVGEGT. CDR3 length equals 15 residues. Participants were aged 18 to 89 years, lived in 20 to 25 US areas, and enrolled virtually. Membership in each cohort depended on participant-reported clinical history. The TCR sequence derives from a woman aged 45-65 years who had recovered from COVID-19. The chain recombines TRBV6-2 or TRBV6-3 with TRBJ2-7, with TRBD2 matching 14 bases. Input material: PBMCs or T cells enriched from blood (not recorded which). The CDR3 reads CASSSGTSGGNEQYF. The CDR3 bases are TGTGCCAGCAGTTCCGGGACTAGCGGGGGTAACGAGCAGTACTTC.